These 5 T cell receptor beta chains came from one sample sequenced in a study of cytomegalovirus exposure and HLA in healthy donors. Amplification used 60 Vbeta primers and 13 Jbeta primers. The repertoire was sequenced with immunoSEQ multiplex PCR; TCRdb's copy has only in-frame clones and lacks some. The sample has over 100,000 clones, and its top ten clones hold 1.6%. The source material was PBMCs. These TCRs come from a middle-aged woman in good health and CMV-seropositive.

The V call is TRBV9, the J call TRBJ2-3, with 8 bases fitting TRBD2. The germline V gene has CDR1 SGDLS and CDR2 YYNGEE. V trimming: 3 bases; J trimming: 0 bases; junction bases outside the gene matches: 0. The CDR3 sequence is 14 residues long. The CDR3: CASSASGSTDTQYF. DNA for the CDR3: TGTGCCAGCAGCGCTAGCGGGAGCACAGATACGCAGTATTTT.

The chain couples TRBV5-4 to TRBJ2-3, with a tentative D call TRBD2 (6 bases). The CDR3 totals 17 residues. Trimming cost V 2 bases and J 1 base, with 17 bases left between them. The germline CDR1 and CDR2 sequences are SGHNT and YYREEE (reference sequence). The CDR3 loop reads CASSFPQGGLRTDTQYF. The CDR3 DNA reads TGTGCCAGCAGCTTTCCCCAGGGAGGACTACGCACAGATACGCAGTATTTT.

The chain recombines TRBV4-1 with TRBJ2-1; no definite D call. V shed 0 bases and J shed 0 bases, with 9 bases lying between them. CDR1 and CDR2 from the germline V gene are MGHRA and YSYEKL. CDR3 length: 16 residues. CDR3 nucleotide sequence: TGCGCCAGCAGCCAAGACTACCTAGACTCCTACAATGAGCAGTTCTTC. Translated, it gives CASSQDYLDSYNEQFF.

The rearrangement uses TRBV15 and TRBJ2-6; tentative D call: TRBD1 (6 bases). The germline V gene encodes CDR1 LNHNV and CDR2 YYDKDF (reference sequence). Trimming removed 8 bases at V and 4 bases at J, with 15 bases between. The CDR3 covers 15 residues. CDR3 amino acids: CATSRDISGANVLTF. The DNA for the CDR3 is TGTGCCACCTCCCGGGACATCTCCGGGGCCAACGTCCTGACTTTC.

The CDR3 here is CASSQVRREEEPQHF. The CDR3 DNA follows: TGTGCCAGCAGCCAAGTACGGAGGGAAGAGGAGCCCCAGCATTTT. The chain recombines TRBV14 with TRBJ1-5; D uncertain. CDR1 and CDR2 from the germline V gene are SGHDN and FVKESK. The CDR3 spans 15 residues. The V end lost 1 base, the J end lost 8 bases, and 15 bases lay between the germline ends.